The following is a TCR beta chain sequence with its context. The antigen is unknown. This record comes from a study of T cells in localized non-small cell lung cancer. Clones were read by immunoSEQ multiplex PCR, and TCRdb kept only the in-frame ones, dropping some. This sample yields about 56,000 clones, of which more than 80% are seen a single time; roughly 5.5% belongs to the top ten. Notes on the study in general: Tumor samples were not multi-region, leaving intratumor heterogeneity unexcluded. Longer overall survival was associated with a higher density of T cells in the blood. The greatest T cell clonality was found in uninvolved adjacent lung (higher than in tumor). Adjacent lung exhibited a median of 57 among the 100 most abundant tumor clones.

The CDR3 runs to 15 residues. Trimming removed 0 bases from V and 9 bases from J; junction bases left unmatched: 7. Germline V gene data show CDR1 as SEHNR and CDR2 as FQNEAQ (reference sequence). This TCR was recovered from a woman aged 35 to 70 with stage I lung adenocarcinoma. V gene TRBV7-9 combines with J gene TRBJ2-1; 8 bases align to TRBD2. Here the sequenced sample was peripheral blood, taken before any cancer treatment. The CDR3 protein is CASSLATSAVIEQFF. The CDR3 DNA follows: TGTGCCAGCAGCTTAGCGACTAGCGCAGTGATTGAGCAGTTCTTC.